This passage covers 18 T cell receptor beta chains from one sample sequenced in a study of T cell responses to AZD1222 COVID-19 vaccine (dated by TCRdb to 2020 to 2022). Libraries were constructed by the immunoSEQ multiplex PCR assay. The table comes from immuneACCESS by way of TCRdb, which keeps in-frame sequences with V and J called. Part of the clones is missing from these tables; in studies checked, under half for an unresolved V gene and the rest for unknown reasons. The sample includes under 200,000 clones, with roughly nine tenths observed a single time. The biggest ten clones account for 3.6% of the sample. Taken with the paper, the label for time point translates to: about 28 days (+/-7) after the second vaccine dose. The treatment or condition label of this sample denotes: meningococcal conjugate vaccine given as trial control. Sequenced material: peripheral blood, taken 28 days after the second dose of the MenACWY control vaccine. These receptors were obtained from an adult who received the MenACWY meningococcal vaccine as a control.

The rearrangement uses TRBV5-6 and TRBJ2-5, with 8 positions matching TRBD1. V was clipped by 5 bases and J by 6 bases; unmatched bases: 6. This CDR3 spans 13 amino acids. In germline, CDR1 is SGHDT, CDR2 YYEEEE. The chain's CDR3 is CASRTGEVKTQYF. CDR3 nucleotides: TGTGCCAGCAGGACAGGGGAGGTCAAGACCCAGTACTTC. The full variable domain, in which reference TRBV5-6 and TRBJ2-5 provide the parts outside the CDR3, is DAGVTQSPTHLIKTRGQQVTLRCSPKSGHDTVSWYQQALGQGPQFIFQYYEEEERQRGNFPDRFSGHQFPNYSSELNVNALLLGDSALYLCASRTGEVKTQYFGPGTRLLVL.

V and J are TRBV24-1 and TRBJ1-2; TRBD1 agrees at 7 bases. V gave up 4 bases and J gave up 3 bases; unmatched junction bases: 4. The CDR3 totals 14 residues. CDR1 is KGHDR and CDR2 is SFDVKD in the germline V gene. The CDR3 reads CATSEAGTDYGYTF. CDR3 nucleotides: TGTGCCACCAGTGAGGCCGGGACAGACTATGGCTACACCTTC.

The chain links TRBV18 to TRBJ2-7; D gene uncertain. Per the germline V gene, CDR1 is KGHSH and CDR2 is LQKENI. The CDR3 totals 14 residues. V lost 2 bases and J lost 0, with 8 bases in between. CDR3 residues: CASSPSPISYEQYF. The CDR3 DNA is TGTGCCAGCTCACCATCCCCGATCTCCTACGAGCAGTACTTC.

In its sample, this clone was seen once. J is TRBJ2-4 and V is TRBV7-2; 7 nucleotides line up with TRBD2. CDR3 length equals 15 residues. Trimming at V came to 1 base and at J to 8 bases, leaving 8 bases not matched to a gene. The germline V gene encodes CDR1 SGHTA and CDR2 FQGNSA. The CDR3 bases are TGTGCCAGCAGCTTAGAAGCGGGAAACCAAGACATTCAGTACTTC. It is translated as CASSLEAGNQDIQYF.

CDR3 DNA sequence: TGTGCCAGCAGACAGGGTCTGGAAGAGACCCAGTACTTC. This encodes CASRQGLEETQYF. V gene TRBV27 combines with J gene TRBJ2-5; D might be TRBD1 (6 bases). The CDR3 sequence is 13 residues long. V was trimmed by 6 bases and J by 3 bases, leaving 11 bases between them. CDR1 MNHEY and CDR2 SMNVEV come from the germline V gene (reference sequence).

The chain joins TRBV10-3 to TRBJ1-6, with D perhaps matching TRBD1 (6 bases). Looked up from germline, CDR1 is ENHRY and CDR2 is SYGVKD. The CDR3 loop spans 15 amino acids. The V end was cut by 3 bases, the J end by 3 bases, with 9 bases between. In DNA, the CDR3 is TGTGCCATCAGTGATGAAGGGGGCTATAATTCACCCCTCCACTTT. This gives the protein CAISDEGGYNSPLHF.

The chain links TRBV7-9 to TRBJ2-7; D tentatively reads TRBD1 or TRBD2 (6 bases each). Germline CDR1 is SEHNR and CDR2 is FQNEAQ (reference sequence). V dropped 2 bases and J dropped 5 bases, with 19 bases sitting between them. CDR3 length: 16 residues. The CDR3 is CASSLRTGGGKDEQYF. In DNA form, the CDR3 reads TGTGCCAGCAGCTTAAGGACCGGAGGGGGGAAGGACGAGCAGTACTTC.

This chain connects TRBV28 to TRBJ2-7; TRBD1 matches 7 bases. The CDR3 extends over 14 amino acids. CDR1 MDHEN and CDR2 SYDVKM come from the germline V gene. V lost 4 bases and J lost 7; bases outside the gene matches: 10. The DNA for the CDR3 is TGTGCCAGCAGTTCCCCCGACAGGGTTCGGGAGCAGTACTTC. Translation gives CASSSPDRVREQYF.

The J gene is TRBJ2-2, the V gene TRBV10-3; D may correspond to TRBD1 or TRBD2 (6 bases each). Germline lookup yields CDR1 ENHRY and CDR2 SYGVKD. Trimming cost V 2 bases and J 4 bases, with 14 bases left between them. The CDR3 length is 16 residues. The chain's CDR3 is CAISEVGGRGTGELFF. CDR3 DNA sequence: TGTGCCATCAGTGAGGTAGGGGGGCGAGGCACCGGGGAGCTGTTTTTT.

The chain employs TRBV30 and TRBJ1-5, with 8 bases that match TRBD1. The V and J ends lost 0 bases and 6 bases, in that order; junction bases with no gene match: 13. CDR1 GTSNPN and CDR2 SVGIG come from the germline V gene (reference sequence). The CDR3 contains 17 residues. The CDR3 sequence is CAWSVGLGQGTSQPQHF. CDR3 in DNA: TGTGCCTGGAGTGTAGGCCTCGGACAGGGCACCAGTCAGCCCCAGCATTTT.

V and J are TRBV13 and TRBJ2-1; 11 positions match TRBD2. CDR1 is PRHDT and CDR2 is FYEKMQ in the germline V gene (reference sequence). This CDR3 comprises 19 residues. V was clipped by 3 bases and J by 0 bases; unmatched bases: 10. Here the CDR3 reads CASSFPSGRHLSSYNEQFF. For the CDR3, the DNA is TGTGCCAGCAGCTTTCCTAGCGGGAGGCACCTGAGCTCCTACAATGAGCAGTTCTTC.

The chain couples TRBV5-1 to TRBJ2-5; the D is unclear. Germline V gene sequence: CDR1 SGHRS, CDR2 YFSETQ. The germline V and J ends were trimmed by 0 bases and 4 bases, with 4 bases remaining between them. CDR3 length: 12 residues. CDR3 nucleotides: TGCGCCAGCAGCTTGGGATTAGAGACCCAGTACTTC. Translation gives CASSLGLETQYF.

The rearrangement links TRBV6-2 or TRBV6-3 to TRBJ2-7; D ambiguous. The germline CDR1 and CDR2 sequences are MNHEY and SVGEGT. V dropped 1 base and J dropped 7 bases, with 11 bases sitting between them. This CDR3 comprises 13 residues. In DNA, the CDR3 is TGTGCCAGCAGTTACTTAATCAGTGGGGAGCAGTACTTC. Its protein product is CASSYLISGEQYF.

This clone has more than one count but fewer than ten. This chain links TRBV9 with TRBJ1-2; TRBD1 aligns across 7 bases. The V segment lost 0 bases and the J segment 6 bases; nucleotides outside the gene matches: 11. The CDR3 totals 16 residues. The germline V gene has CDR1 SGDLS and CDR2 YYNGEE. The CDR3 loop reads CASSVDRPGGYNGYTF. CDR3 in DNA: TGTGCCAGCAGCGTAGATCGGCCAGGGGGATATAATGGCTACACCTTC.

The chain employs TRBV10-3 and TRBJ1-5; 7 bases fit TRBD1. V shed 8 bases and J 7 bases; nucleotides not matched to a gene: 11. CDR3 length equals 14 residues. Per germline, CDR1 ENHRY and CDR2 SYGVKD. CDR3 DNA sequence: TGTGCCATCGGGGAGACAGGGTCTGAGCAGCCCCAGCATTTT. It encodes CAIGETGSEQPQHF.

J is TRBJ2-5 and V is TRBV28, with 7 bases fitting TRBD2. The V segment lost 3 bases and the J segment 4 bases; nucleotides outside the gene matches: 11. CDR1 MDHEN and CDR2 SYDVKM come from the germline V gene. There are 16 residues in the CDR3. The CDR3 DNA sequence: TGTGCCAGCAGTTTCTGGAGGGAGGGCCGGGGAGAGACCCAGTACTTC. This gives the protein CASSFWREGRGETQYF.

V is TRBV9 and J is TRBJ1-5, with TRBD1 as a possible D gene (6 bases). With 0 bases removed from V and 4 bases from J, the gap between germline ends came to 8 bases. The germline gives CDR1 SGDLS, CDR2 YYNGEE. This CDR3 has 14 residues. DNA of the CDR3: TGTGCCAGCAGCGTAGCAGGGGCAAATCAGCCCCAGCATTTT. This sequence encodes CASSVAGANQPQHF.

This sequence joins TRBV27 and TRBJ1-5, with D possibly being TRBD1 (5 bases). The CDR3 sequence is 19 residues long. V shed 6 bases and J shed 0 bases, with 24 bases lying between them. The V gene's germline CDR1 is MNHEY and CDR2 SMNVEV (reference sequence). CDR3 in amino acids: CASSPTGATPVYSNQPQHF. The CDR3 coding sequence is TGTGCCAGCAGCCCGACCGGGGCCACCCCCGTTTATAGCAATCAGCCCCAGCATTTT.